This entry concerns a single TCR beta chain. CDR1 is SGHTA, CDR2 FQGTGA, per germline. The CDR3 has 15 amino acids. V gave up 4 bases and J gave up 6 bases; unmatched junction bases: 10. The data were taken from a study of technical replicates of blood from a handful of donors. Assay: immunoSEQ multiplex PCR; the TCRdb copy retains only in-frame clones and omits some. The table has fewer than 90,000 clones, approximately 94% seen once; the top ten hold about 0.23%. The sequence was collected from a human donor in good health. The gene calls are TRBV7-3 and TRBJ1-2; TRBD1 matches at 8 bases. The sample was T cells isolated from PBMCs. CDR3 coding DNA: TGTGCCAGCAGCTATGGGCCGACAGGGGTAGATGGCTACACCTTC. Encoded protein: CASSYGPTGVDGYTF. Looking up the rest from reference TRBV7-3 and TRBJ1-2 gives the full variable domain: GAGVSQTPSNKVTEKGKYVELRCDPISGHTALYWYRQSLGQGPEFLIYFQGTGAADDSGLPNDRFFAVRPEGSVSTLKIQRTERGDSAVYLCASSYGPTGVDGYTFGSGTRLTVV.